This TCR beta chain emerged from a study of blood T cell repertoires in COVID-19 (TCRdb year 2020). With regard to the full study: The collaborator samples originated in the United States, Italy and Spain and spanned the acute and convalescent phases of COVID-19. The prospective study material was composed of cDNA or gDNA derived from T cells, B-cell-depleted T cells, or PBMCs. Deeply sampled blood TCRbeta repertoires from subjects exposed to, actively infected with, or recovered from COVID-19 were included in the dataset. The repertoires were made available in a free public database intended to serve as a resource for research on the immune response to SARS-CoV-2. The samples were drawn from the first 160 participants of the ongoing ImmuneRACE study and from some 1,300 subjects provided by 6 global collaborators. A de-identified subject ID, COVID-19 status, age in years and sex were almost always included in the sample metadata. HLA class I and class II types, where available, came from metadata supplied by the sample provider rather than from assay-based typing.

On the study overall, not on this receptor specifically: The quantity of clinical and demographic metadata differed by source and by participant and was supplied without curation.

Notes on this clone: What this receptor recognizes is not known. Within one base of it there is no much larger clone, and no base qualities were kept.

TCRbeta CDR3 regions were amplified from genomic DNA by means of the immunoSEQ Assay, a bias-controlled multiplex PCR. From the authors' description of their analysis: Within the assay, amplification of reference gene primers was used to estimate how many nucleated cells each sample contained. To quantify the absolute abundance of each unique TCRbeta CDR3 rearrangement, sequence reads were collapsed and filtered. Productive Simpson clonality was computed per sample as the square root of Simpson's diversity index over productive rearrangements. This is the immuneACCESS table as TCRdb keeps it, with only in-frame sequences that have V and J called. A part of the clones is gone; compared with another copy, unresolved V genes explain less than half, and the rest is unexplained. The V and J calls and clone size come from that table; D and trimming were worked out from the DNA. In all, the sample holds 40,000 to 45,000 clones, and 60% to 80% of those were seen once. The ten largest clonotypes hold approximately 30% of the sample.

The collaborating institutions used their own protocols to collect whole blood in K2EDTA tubes. For TCRbeta analysis, collaborators shipped samples in one of three forms: frozen whole blood, isolated PBMCs, or DNA extracted from either of those sample types. From the cysteine up to the phenylalanine, the CDR3 has a length of 11 residues. Here the CDR3 DNA is all that survives: 33 bases in frame from base 1. V lost 6 bases and J lost 8 bases; the stretch between them is 10 bases long. CDR1 and CDR2 are drawn from the germline V gene: SGHVS, FQNEAQ. The V gene is TRBV7-8 and the J gene is TRBJ1-2; perhaps TRBD1 is the D gene, with 5 bases matching. Sequenced input: peripheral blood. The clonotype was recovered from a woman of 80 years or more with acute or convalescent COVID-19. DNA sequence: TGTGCCAGCAGTGGGGGAGGAGGCTACACCTTC. Its protein reads: CASSGGGGYTF.